These T cell receptor beta chains were read from a single sample in a study of T cell repertoires in cytomegalovirus infection. Via MiXCR, TCRdb re-called the reads, giving one row per CDR3 protein. The sample yields about 250,000 distinct CDR3 sequences, approximately 7% seen once. Sequenced input: PBMCs. These receptors came from a human donor in good health (CMV status not recorded). Some clones in this sample may be carry-over from other donors' samples. Both conserved end residues are part of each CDR3. D genes are given only for firm matches. Where a row states a size, it is once, few, many or the class of an expanded clone; other rows omit it.

CSVEEGWGGEKLFF TGCAGCGTTGAAGAAGGGTGGGGGGGAGAAAAACTGTTTTTT TRBJ1-4 . many TRBV29-1
CASSPPISNYGYTF TGTGCCAGCTCACCACCGATTTCTAACTATGGCTACACCTTC TRBJ1-2 . . TRBV18
CASSLPTGEQYF TGTGCCAGCAGCTTGCCGACCGGCGAGCAGTACTTC TRBJ2-7 . many TRBV7-2
CASSLDPRRNLNYGYTF TGCGCCAGCAGCTTGGACCCCAGGAGAAACCTTAACTATGGCTACACCTTC TRBJ1-2 . many TRBV5-1
CSAREASYEQYF TGCAGTGCTAGAGAGGCCTCCTACGAGCAGTACTTC TRBJ2-7 . . TRBV20-1
CASSLDRGQPPDTQYF TGTGCCAGCAGCTTAGACAGGGGGCAACCCCCAGATACGCAGTATTTT TRBJ2-3 TRBD1 many TRBV7-6
CASSVAPGGSTEAFF TGTGCCAGCAGCGTAGCTCCAGGGGGAAGTACTGAAGCTTTCTTT TRBJ1-1 TRBD1 . TRBV9
CASSLRPPGPGRMNTEAFF TGTGCCAGCAGCTTAAGACCCCCCGGTCCGGGACGGATGAACACTGAAGCTTTCTTT TRBJ1-1 . many TRBV7-3
CAPRSPDRGAFF TGTGCCCCCAGGTCACCAGACAGGGGAGCTTTCTTT TRBJ1-1 TRBD1 many TRBV2
CASGKPSGITDTQYF TGTGCTAGTGGAAAACCTAGCGGGATCACAGATACGCAGTATTTT TRBJ2-3 TRBD2 few TRBV12-5
CASSRPGSNSPLHF TGTGCCAGCAGTCGGCCGGGGTCTAATTCACCCCTCCACTTT TRBJ1-6 . many TRBV7-2
CATAQVNPNEQYF TGTGCCACCGCCCAGGTTAACCCCAACGAGCAGTACTTC TRBJ2-7 . many TRBV6-2/TRBV6-3
CASSLRSNQPQHF TGTGCCAGCAGCTTGCGGAGCAATCAGCCCCAGCATTTT TRBJ1-5 . many TRBV5-6
CSVEDRKGYEQYF TGCAGCGTTGAAGATCGAAAAGGGTACGAGCAGTACTTC TRBJ2-7 . many TRBV29-1
CASSLGTIGNEQFF TGTGCCAGCAGTTTAGGCACAATCGGGAATGAGCAGTTCTTC TRBJ2-1 . many TRBV12-3/TRBV12-4
CASSEVRQDTGELFF TGCGCCAGCAGTGAGGTTCGGCAAGACACCGGGGAGCTGTTTTTT TRBJ2-2 . many TRBV10-1
CSVDHGRDYNEQFF TGCAGCGTTGATCACGGGCGGGATTACAATGAGCAGTTCTTC TRBJ2-1 . many TRBV29-1
CASSANSGAGDYEQYF TGTGCCAGCAGTGCCAATTCAGGGGCGGGGGACTACGAGCAGTACTTC TRBJ2-7 . many TRBV25-1
CASKSGGNEQYF TGTGCCAGCAAGAGCGGGGGCAACGAGCAGTACTTC TRBJ2-7 TRBD2 . TRBV2
CSARYGEQYF TGCAGTGCTCGATATGGCGAGCAGTACTTC TRBJ2-7 . . TRBV20-1
CSARGLAVRGSSYNEQFF TGCAGTGCTAGAGGACTAGCGGTCCGAGGGAGCTCCTACAATGAGCAGTTCTTC TRBJ2-1 TRBD2 many TRBV20-1
CASSFTVAEAFF TGTGCCAGCAGCTTTACGGTTGCTGAAGCTTTCTTT TRBJ1-1 . many TRBV7-2